Listed here are 14 T cell receptor beta chains from one sample, sequenced in a study of blood T cell repertoires in COVID-19. The protocol was immunoSEQ multiplex PCR, while the TCRdb copy is restricted to in-frame clones and leaves out a portion. The sample holds under 70,000 clones; more than 75% are singletons and the top ten take 10%. Material: PBMCs or T cells enriched from blood (not recorded which). These receptor sequences come from a woman aged 40 to 50 who had recovered from COVID-19.

This clone has just a few counts. The CDR3 reads CASSPDRANSPLHF. Here the CDR3 DNA reads TGTGCCAGCAGCCCAGACAGGGCCAATTCACCCCTCCACTTT. This rearrangement joins TRBV11-1 to TRBJ1-6; TRBD1 agrees at 7 bases. The CDR3 sequence is 14 residues long. The ends lost 5 bases at V and 7 bases at J; junction bases unmatched: 5. Germline V gives CDR1 SGHAT, CDR2 FQDESV (reference sequence).

This sequence joins TRBV7-9 and TRBJ2-5; the D gene is possibly TRBD1 (6 bases). The CDR3 has 13 amino acids. The V end lost 2 bases, the J end lost 10 bases, and 14 bases lay between the germline ends. The germline V gene has CDR1 SEHNR and CDR2 FQNEAQ (reference sequence). CDR3 in amino acids: CASSLRDNAFQYF. DNA for the CDR3: TGTGCCAGCAGCTTAAGGGACAATGCGTTCCAGTACTTC. Drawing the rest from reference TRBV7-9 and TRBJ2-5, the complete variable domain is DTGVSQNPRHKITKRGQNVTFRCDPISEHNRLYWYRQTLGQGPEFLTYFQNEAQLEKSRLLSDRFSAERPKGSFSTLEIQRTEQGDSAMYLCASSLRDNAFQYFGPGTRLLVL.

This CDR3 is CASSPLGQGYQETQYF. The CDR3 DNA reads TGTGCCAGCTCACCACTCGGACAGGGGTACCAAGAGACCCAGTACTTC. J is TRBJ2-5 and V is TRBV18; 9 bases are a match to TRBD1. From germline, CDR1 is KGHSH and CDR2 LQKENI. The CDR3 has 16 residues. Trimming at V came to 1 base and at J to 0 bases, leaving 3 bases not matched to a gene. Filled out from reference TRBV18 and TRBJ2-5, the complete variable domain reads NAGVMQNPRHLVRRRGQEARLRCSPMKGHSHVYWYRQLPEEGLKFMVYLQKENIIDESGMPKERFSAEFPKEGPSILRIQQVVRGDSAAYFCASSPLGQGYQETQYFGPGTRLLVL.

The chain joins TRBV12-3 or TRBV12-4 to TRBJ1-1, with D unresolved. Trimming left V 4 bases short and J 5 bases short, with 5 bases between. The CDR3 length is 11 residues. CDR3 sequence: CASSSATEAFF. In nucleotides, the CDR3 is TGTGCCAGCAGTTCTGCGACTGAAGCTTTCTTT.

The genes are TRBV7-8 and TRBJ2-7; 7 bases are shared with TRBD2. CDR1 and CDR2 from the germline V gene are SGHVS and FQNEAQ. J was trimmed by 5 bases and V by 6 bases; bases with no gene match: 7. CDR3 length: 13 amino acids. CDR3 sequence (DNA): TGTGCCAGCAGGACGGGGGGAGACAACGAGCAGTACTTC. Translating it yields CASRTGGDNEQYF.

The CDR3 is CASSTGGGETQYF. The CDR3, as DNA: TGCGCCAGCAGTACAGGGGGAGGAGAGACCCAGTACTTC. The chain recombines TRBV5-1 with TRBJ2-5; 8 nucleotides align to TRBD1. The germline CDR1 and CDR2 sequences are SGHRS and YFSETQ. After removal of 5 bases from V and 4 bases from J, the junction contained 4 bases not matched to a gene. This CDR3 spans 13 amino acids.

The V gene is TRBV15, the J gene TRBJ2-7; D possibly corresponds to TRBD1 (6 bases). CDR3 length: 14 amino acids. From germline, CDR1 is LNHNV and CDR2 YYDKDF (reference sequence). The V end was cut by 6 bases, the J end by 0 bases, with 12 bases between. The CDR3 here is CATRNDRSSYEQYF. CDR3 DNA sequence: TGTGCCACCAGGAACGACAGGAGCTCCTACGAGCAGTACTTC.

The rearrangement joins TRBV6-5 to TRBJ2-5, with 13 bases that match TRBD2. The CDR3 sequence is 16 residues long. The germline gives CDR1 MNHEY, CDR2 SVGAGI. V lost 4 bases and J lost 2; bases outside the gene matches: 4. The CDR3 region has the DNA TGTGCCAGCAGTTTACTAGCGGGGGGGGGACAAGAGACCCAGTACTTC. It specifies CASSLLAGGGQETQYF.

V is TRBV9 and J is TRBJ2-3; 7 bases line up with TRBD2. J was trimmed by 4 bases and V by 3 bases; bases with no gene match: 5. The CDR3 is 14 residues long. The germline gives CDR1 SGDLS, CDR2 YYNGEE. CDR3 nucleotides: TGTGCCAGCAGCGCTGGGGGGGTATCAGATACGCAGTATTTT. Amino acids: CASSAGGVSDTQYF.

The J gene is TRBJ2-2, the V gene TRBV19; D perhaps matches TRBD1 (6 bases). Trimming stripped 3 bases from V and 4 bases from J, with 15 bases between. The CDR3 sequence is 16 residues long. Germline V gene lookup returns CDR1 LNHDA and CDR2 SQIVND (reference sequence). The CDR3 DNA sequence: TGTGCCAGTAGTATTTCAGGGGTATTGGGCACCGGGGAGCTGTTTTTT. Translation gives CASSISGVLGTGELFF.

V usage is TRBV10-3 and J usage is TRBJ2-1; the match to TRBD1 covers 7 bases. Germline values: CDR1 ENHRY, CDR2 SYGVKD. J lost 0 bases, V lost 4 bases, and 15 bases had no gene match. This CDR3 is 19 amino acids long. The CDR3 DNA sequence: TGTGCCATCAGTGGAAGAGCGGCCGGGACAGAGAGCTCCTACAATGAGCAGTTCTTC. Translated, it gives CAISGRAAGTESSYNEQFF.

The chain carries TRBV29-1 and TRBJ2-5; D is possibly TRBD2 (7 bases). The CDR3 is 13 residues long. Trimming took off 6 bases at V and 5 bases at J, with 16 bases between the two ends. Germline V gene sequence: CDR1 SQVTM, CDR2 ANQGSEA. Written as DNA, the CDR3 is TGCAGCGTCTCAAGGGGGGGTACGGAGACCCAGTACTTC. Translating gives CSVSRGGTETQYF.

V usage is TRBV19 and J usage is TRBJ1-5; 10 positions agree with TRBD1. Per germline, CDR1 LNHDA and CDR2 SQIVND (reference sequence). The ends lost 5 bases at V and 6 bases at J; junction bases unmatched: 10. The CDR3 is made up of 16 amino acids. CDR3 sequence reads: CASSALLGQGLQPQHF. The CDR3, as DNA: TGTGCCAGTAGTGCTCTCCTGGGACAGGGGCTTCAGCCCCAGCATTTT.

The chain uses TRBV28 and TRBJ1-2; 11 bases match TRBD1. There are 13 residues in the CDR3. Germline assignment: CDR1 MDHEN and CDR2 SYDVKM. V lost 8 bases, J lost 8 bases, and 7 bases stayed unmatched. The CDR3: CASLRDRGVGYTF. CDR3 DNA: TGTGCCAGCCTCCGGGACAGGGGGGTCGGCTACACCTTC.